The T cell receptor beta chain under discussion was sequenced for a study of Ad26.COV2.S vaccination and SARS-CoV-2 variants. Study-level background: Recipients of Ad26.COV2.S got it intramuscularly, once or twice 56 days apart. Overall study findings and caveats: Non-spike TCR breadth did not differ much between vaccine and placebo recipients.

Treatment defined: roughly 18 received Ad26.COV2.S at low or high dose, single or two shots; 5 received placebo; per-sample allocation not given. Sampling took place 63 days after the first vaccine or placebo injection. The V end lost 5 bases, the J end lost 6 bases, and 11 bases lay between the germline ends. Germline loops: CDR1 MDHEN, CDR2 SYDVKM. The CDR3 covers 12 residues. Turning to this clone: The target antigen is unknown.

The assay was immunoSEQ multiplex PCR, and TCRdb's table has in-frame clones only and misses some. The sample includes roughly 410,000 clones, 83% of them seen just once. The material was peripheral blood, obtained in a trial of Ad26.COV2.S vaccine versus placebo. The genes are TRBV28 and TRBJ2-7; D gene uncertain. The TCR originated in a person aged 18-60 years who received the Ad26.COV2.S COVID-19 vaccine or a placebo. The CDR3 coding sequence is TGTGCCAGCAGTGGCAGGTTTTTCGAGCAGTACTTC. This gives the protein CASSGRFFEQYF.